The clone carrying this T cell receptor beta chain was detected ten times or more. Trimming removed 5 bases from V and 2 bases from J, with 16 bases in between. The CDR3 spans 16 residues. Germline CDR1 and CDR2: SGHTA and FQGTGA. This entry comes from a study of blood T cell repertoires in COVID-19. For the study at large: Each recovered donor of Cohort 3 presented with two negative PCRs, clearance, or symptom resolution. There were acute and convalescent COVID-19 samples, and they came from the United States, Italy and Spain.

Clones were read by immunoSEQ multiplex PCR, and TCRdb kept only the in-frame ones, dropping some. The sample lists approximately 360,000 clones, more than 75% occurring once. Sample: PBMCs or T cells enriched from blood (not recorded which). The chain uses TRBV7-3 and TRBJ2-1; possibly TRBD2 for D (6 bases). This TCR was recovered from a man aged 35-49 years in a cohort exposed to, infected with or recovered from COVID-19 (not recorded which). The CDR3 reads CASSPRLAETYNEQFF. CDR3 coding DNA: TGTGCCAGCAGCCCCCGCTTAGCGGAGACCTACAATGAGCAGTTCTTC. Full variable domain (rest looked up from reference TRBV7-3 and TRBJ2-1): GAGVSQTPSNKVTEKGKYVELRCDPISGHTALYWYRQSLGQGPEFLIYFQGTGAADDSGLPNDRFFAVRPEGSVSTLKIQRTERGDSAVYLCASSPRLAETYNEQFFGPGTRLTVL.